This T cell receptor beta chain was sequenced during a study of CD4 and CD8 cells across lung adenocarcinoma regions. Germline-derived CDR1 and CDR2 are SGHVS and FNYEAQ. Trimming took 4 bases from V and 1 from J; bases not matched to a gene: 8. The CDR3 has 17 amino acids. In its sample, this clonotype was seen many times. TCRdb independently ran MiXCR on the PCR reads; one entry per CDR3 protein. The data hold roughly 11,000 distinct CDR3 sequences, with approximately 50% observed a single time. Sequences were obtained from CD8+ T cells from the center of a lung tumor. The chain has TRBV7-6 and TRBJ2-2; 8 bases are shared with TRBD2. This receptor was identified in a female donor with lung adenocarcinoma. The CD4 and CD8 labels of this study may be unreliable. The CDR3 spells CASSSPREDRNTGELFF. The CDR3, as DNA: TGTGCCAGCAGCTCTCCGCGGGAGGACAGGAACACCGGGGAGCTGTTTTTT.